The following is a T cell receptor beta chain sequence with its context. Its antigen is unknown. The data were obtained in a study of Ad26.COV2.S vaccination and SARS-CoV-2 variants. Background on the study: Doses of Ad26.COV2.S were injected into muscle once or twice, 56 days apart. Regarding the study as a whole: There was reportedly substantial breadth in spike-specific CD8+ and CD4+ T cell responses after vaccination. Spike-specific TCR breadth in vaccine recipients exceeded that seen in placebo recipients.

TCRdb's table, derived via immunoSEQ multiplex PCR, lists solely in-frame clones and lacks some. The table includes 300,000 to 400,000 clones, about 82% detected once. Treatment indicated: some 20 received Ad26.COV2.S at low or high dose, single or two shots; about 5 received placebo; per-sample allocation not given. Specimens were obtained on day 63 following the first vaccine or placebo injection. The donor was a Boston adult aged 18-55 years. This CDR3 comprises 16 residues. V was pared by 3 bases and J by 8 bases, with 9 bases of the junction left unmatched. CDR1 is LGHDT, CDR2 YNNKEL, per germline (reference sequence).

The chain joins TRBV3-1 (or the pseudogene TRBV3-2) to TRBJ2-7, with 14 positions matching TRBD2. The specimen comprised peripheral blood, sampled in a trial of Ad26.COV2.S vaccine versus placebo. This TCR derives from a person aged 18-65 years who received the Ad26.COV2.S COVID-19 vaccine or a placebo. Here the CDR3 DNA reads TGTGCCAGCAGCCAGGCGACGGGACTAGCGGGGGCTAAGCAGTACTTC. This codes for CASSQATGLAGAKQYF.